The 16 T cell receptor beta chains below all came from one sample that was sequenced in a study of blood T cell repertoires in COVID-19. Some clones are missing from TCRdb's copy, which holds only in-frame ones; the method was immunoSEQ multiplex PCR. Among approximately 170,000 clones, 80% to 85% were seen once, and the ten largest hold approximately 2.5%. The specimen sequenced was peripheral blood. The receptor set was obtained from a human donor with acute or convalescent COVID-19. The donor label of this sample is uncertain.

In this sample, this clone turned up once. The chain links TRBV29-1 to TRBJ1-1, with 9 bases matching TRBD1. Germline CDR1 is SQVTM and CDR2 is ANQGSEA. The V and J ends lost 4 bases and 0 bases, in that order; junction bases with no gene match: 9. The CDR3 has 16 residues. CDR3 in amino acids: CSVAEWTGAVNTEAFF. The CDR3 DNA is TGCAGCGTTGCCGAGTGGACAGGGGCCGTGAACACTGAAGCTTTCTTT.

The genes are TRBV6-5 and TRBJ1-3; 8 nucleotides align to TRBD1. The CDR3 consists of 15 residues. Germline V gene lookup returns CDR1 MNHEY and CDR2 SVGAGI. V lost 5 bases and J lost 1; bases outside the gene matches: 4. CDR3 protein: CASSHRDRSGNTIYF. In nucleotides, the CDR3 is TGTGCCAGCAGTCACAGGGACAGGTCTGGAAACACCATATATTTT.

The CDR3 reads CASSPKAAGASYEQYF. The DNA of the CDR3 is TGTGCCAGCTCACCAAAAGCAGCGGGGGCCTCCTACGAGCAGTACTTC. V gene TRBV18 combines with J gene TRBJ2-7, with 8 positions matching TRBD2. CDR1 is KGHSH and CDR2 is LQKENI in the germline V gene. There are 16 residues in the CDR3. With 2 bases clipped from V and 0 bases from J, the junction kept 6 bases outside the gene matches. Full variable domain (remainder filled in from reference TRBV18 and TRBJ2-7): NAGVMQNPRHLVRRRGQEARLRCSPMKGHSHVYWYRQLPEEGLKFMVYLQKENIIDESGMPKERFSAEFPKEGPSILRIQQVVRGDSAAYFCASSPKAAGASYEQYFGPGTRLTVT.

This chain uses TRBV7-9 with TRBJ1-4, with 7 bases aligning to TRBD1. The CDR3 runs to 14 residues. Germline V gives CDR1 SEHNR, CDR2 FQNEAQ (reference sequence). The trim removed 7 bases at V and 3 bases at J, leaving 5 bases unmatched. The CDR3 DNA follows: TGTGCCAGCACGTCGGGACAGCCTAATGAAAAACTGTTTTTT. Protein: CASTSGQPNEKLFF.

This clone is a singleton in its sample. The gene calls are TRBV20-1 and TRBJ2-7; 7 bases line up with TRBD2. The J segment lost 3 bases and the V segment lost 3 bases, leaving 5 bases of the junction unmatched. Germline CDR1 is DFQATT and CDR2 is SNEGSKA (reference sequence). The CDR3 runs to 13 residues. This CDR3 reads CSASSAGVYEQYF. The CDR3 region has the DNA TGCAGTGCTAGTTCGGCGGGGGTCTACGAGCAGTACTTC.

V gene TRBV28 combines with J gene TRBJ2-7; possibly TRBD1 for D (8 bases). This CDR3 contains 14 residues. Germline V gene lookup returns CDR1 MDHEN and CDR2 SYDVKM. With 7 bases removed from V and 2 bases from J, the gap between germline ends came to 15 bases. This CDR3 reads CASISAGQAYEQYF. As DNA, the CDR3 is TGTGCCAGCATCTCAGCGGGACAGGCCTACGAGCAGTACTTC. Full variable domain (outside the CDR3, taken from reference TRBV28 and TRBJ2-7): DVKVTQSSRYLVKRTGEKVFLECVQDMDHENMFWYRQDPGLGLRLIYFSYDVKMKEKGDIPEGYSVSREKKERFSLILESASTNQTSMYLCASISAGQAYEQYFGPGTRLTVT.

DNA for the CDR3: TGTGCCATCAGTGAGACTAGCGGGAGGGGGGTGGCCAAAAACATTCAGTACTTC. Amino acid sequence: CAISETSGRGVAKNIQYF. This chain joins TRBV10-3 and TRBJ2-4; 13 positions match TRBD2. With V trimmed by 2 bases and J by 1 base, 5 bases remained unmatched. CDR3 length: 18 residues. Germline CDR1 and CDR2: ENHRY and SYGVKD.

This clone was observed once. The chain links TRBV2 to TRBJ1-2; a weak D match, TRBD1 (6 bases). Between the trimmed V and J ends, which lost 8 bases and 7 bases, there was a span of 20 bases. CDR3 size: 14 residues. Germline values: CDR1 SNHLY, CDR2 FYNNEI. The CDR3 here is CASGTGSGSGGYTF. CDR3 bases: TGTGCCAGCGGTACAGGGTCTGGTTCGGGTGGCTACACCTTC.

V and J are TRBV2 and TRBJ2-5; 10 bases are shared with TRBD1. V shed 7 bases, J shed 4 bases, and the junction held 9 bases outside the gene matches. CDR1 is SNHLY, CDR2 FYNNEI, per germline. This CDR3 region has 15 residues. The CDR3: CASKPDRGRGETQYF. The CDR3 coding sequence is TGTGCCAGCAAGCCTGACAGGGGGCGCGGAGAGACCCAGTACTTC.

This clone came up once. V usage is TRBV18 and J usage is TRBJ2-5; D possibly corresponds to TRBD2 (5 bases). Trimming took 2 bases from V and 5 from J, leaving 12 bases between them. The CDR3 sequence is 14 residues long. The germline CDR1 and CDR2 sequences are KGHSH and LQKENI. The CDR3: CASSPNGDRETQYF. CDR3 DNA sequence: TGTGCCAGCTCACCAAACGGGGATCGGGAGACCCAGTACTTC.

This chain uses TRBV7-3 with TRBJ1-5; D might be TRBD1 (6 bases). This CDR3 has 18 residues. V was shortened by 8 bases and J by 0 bases, with 23 bases between the two germline ends. From germline, CDR1 is SGHTA and CDR2 FQGTGA. The CDR3 protein is CASVSNPIGQYSNQPQHF. CDR3 coding DNA: TGTGCCAGCGTCTCCAACCCAATAGGACAGTATAGCAATCAGCCCCAGCATTTT.

This clone was seen a few times. CDR3 coding DNA: TGTGCCAGTAGTCCACGGCCCTCAGGAGAAAAACTGTTTTTT. This encodes CASSPRPSGEKLFF. The V call is TRBV19, the J call TRBJ1-4; D remains unclear. This CDR3 is built from 14 residues. Germline V gene data show CDR1 as LNHDA and CDR2 as SQIVND (reference sequence). Between the trimmed V and J ends, which lost 5 bases and 8 bases, there was a span of 15 bases.

The rearrangement links TRBV9 to TRBJ2-7, with 8 bases that match TRBD1. Germline V gene data show CDR1 as SGDLS and CDR2 as YYNGEE. Trimming at V came to 3 bases and at J to 4 bases, leaving 9 bases not matched to a gene. The CDR3 length is 15 residues. DNA for the CDR3: TGTGCCAGCAGCGGAAGTGGGACAGGTAGTTACGAGCAGTACTTC. Protein product: CASSGSGTGSYEQYF.

V is TRBV6-5 and J is TRBJ1-1, with D possibly matching TRBD1 (5 bases). CDR1 MNHEY and CDR2 SVGAGI come from the germline V gene. The CDR3 length is 15 residues. V was clipped by 5 bases and J by 13 bases, with 26 bases between them. The CDR3 nucleotides read TGTGCCAGCAGTCCCACCGGGGGGAGCCTCCCAATAATTTTCTTT. Translating it yields CASSPTGGSLPIIFF.

The chain employs TRBV6-5 and TRBJ1-3; TRBD1 agrees at 7 bases. J lost 8 bases, V lost 6 bases, and 10 bases had no gene match. Germline V gene lookup returns CDR1 MNHEY and CDR2 SVGAGI. This CDR3 is built from 14 residues. The CDR3 DNA sequence: TGTGCCAGCAGGCCTGACAGGGCGGTTCACACCATATATTTT. It yields the protein CASRPDRAVHTIYF.

The chain couples TRBV19 to TRBJ2-5; D uncertain. V lost 4 bases and J lost 5, with 11 bases in between. The CDR3 extends over 13 amino acids. From germline, CDR1 is LNHDA and CDR2 SQIVND (reference sequence). The CDR3 spells CASSRNSAETQYF. The CDR3 DNA is TGTGCCAGTAGTAGAAACTCCGCGGAGACCCAGTACTTC.